This TCR beta chain comes out of a study of vaccination and CD4 T cells after COVID-19. At the level of the study: For post-vaccine samples, collection took place a median about 72 days after dose two, ranging from 14 to 241.

Treatment specified: roughly ten-day PBMC culture with coronavirus spike peptide pools or control peptides (ViraFEST assay). The CDR3 is 15 amino acids. With 6 bases clipped from V and 3 bases from J, the junction kept 8 bases outside the gene matches. Looked up from germline, CDR1 is MNHEY and CDR2 is SMNVEV (reference sequence). The study sequenced cultured CD4+ T cell DNA using the Oncomine TCR Beta short-read assay. Cultured CD4+ T cells were the source of extracted genomic DNA. TCRdb recomputed calls from the PCR reads with MiXCR, one row per CDR3 protein. The data contain more than 15,000 distinct CDR3 sequences, approximately 65% of them singletons. A few counts support this clonotype. Its antigen is unknown.

This receptor was taken from a human donor who had recovered from COVID-19. The genes are TRBV27 and TRBJ1-5; TRBD1 aligns across 7 bases. Sequenced material: CD4+ T cells from blood, cultured in vitro. CDR3 nucleotides: TGTGCCAGCAGCTTTACAGGGGCCTTCAATCAGCCCCAGCATTTT. Translated, it gives CASSFTGAFNQPQHF.